Presented here are 27 T cell receptor beta chains from one specimen sequenced in a study of chemoradiotherapy in HPV16-positive cancers (dated by TCRdb to between 2021 and 2024). Receptors were amplified or captured by the immunoSEQ multiplex PCR assay. The table comes from immuneACCESS by way of TCRdb, which keeps in-frame sequences with V and J called. Part of the clones is missing from these tables; in studies checked, under half for an unresolved V gene and the rest for unknown reasons. The sample has roughly 19,000 clones on record, roughly 80% of them singletons. Roughly 3.7% of the sample rests with the top ten. Sequencing used blood, obtained from a patient who underwent chemoradiotherapy. These receptors came from a human donor with HPV-associated anogenital cancer.

This clone was observed once. The rearrangement links TRBV19 to TRBJ2-7, with unresolved D. Trimming took 9 bases from V and 7 from J, leaving 19 bases between them. CDR3 length equals 13 residues. Germline V gene lookup returns CDR1 LNHDA and CDR2 SQIVND (reference sequence). The CDR3 DNA is TGTGCCAGCGAAACCAGAGCGAGGCATGAGCAGTACTTC. Its translation: CASETRARHEQYF.

V and J are TRBV11-2 and TRBJ1-3, with D possibly matching TRBD1 (5 bases). CDR1 is SGHAT, CDR2 FQNNGV, per germline. The CDR3 totals 13 residues. The germline V and J ends were trimmed by 4 bases and 3 bases, with 7 bases remaining between them. The CDR3 reads CASSYQGGNTIYF. Written as DNA, the CDR3 is TGTGCCAGCAGCTATCAGGGTGGAAACACCATATATTTT.

The J gene is TRBJ1-3, the V gene TRBV6-1; D uncertain. Germline lookup yields CDR1 MNHNS and CDR2 SASEGT. This CDR3 is built from 15 residues. V lost 3 bases to trimming and J lost 0 bases, with 9 bases between them. CDR3 region: CASSELAYSGNTIYF. CDR3 in DNA: TGTGCCAGCAGTGAGTTGGCCTACTCTGGAAACACCATATATTTT.

J is TRBJ1-4 and V is TRBV5-1; tentatively, D is TRBD1 (6 bases). Germline CDR1 and CDR2: SGHRS and YFSETQ. Trimming left V 4 bases short and J 8 bases short, with 18 bases between. This CDR3 spans 15 amino acids. This chain's CDR3 is CASSTQNRVGEKLFF. The DNA for the CDR3 is TGCGCCAGCAGCACCCAGAACAGGGTTGGGGAAAAACTGTTTTTT.

The chain employs TRBV19 and TRBJ1-2; perhaps TRBD1 as D (6 bases). This CDR3 has 14 residues. Per germline, CDR1 LNHDA and CDR2 SQIVND (reference sequence). Trimming stripped 7 bases from V and 7 bases from J, with 19 bases between. For the CDR3, the DNA is TGTGCCAGTATTGCGGGGGGGCGAAGCGGTGGCTACACCTTC. Amino acids: CASIAGGRSGGYTF.

This clone was counted once. This chain uses TRBV5-4 with TRBJ2-7, with a possible D match to TRBD1 (5 bases). The V gene lost 0 bases and the J gene lost 4 bases, with 5 bases spanning the gap. CDR1 and CDR2 from the germline V gene are SGHNT and YYREEE (reference sequence). CDR3 length equals 12 residues. In nucleotides, the CDR3 is TGTGCCAGCAGCTTGGACAGGTACGAGCAGTACTTC. Protein: CASSLDRYEQYF.

This chain joins TRBV2 and TRBJ2-5, with TRBD1 matching 9 bases. Germline CDR1 SNHLY, CDR2 FYNNEI. The trim removed 4 bases at V and 2 bases at J, leaving 2 bases unmatched. The CDR3 totals 14 residues. The CDR3 sequence: CASSGGQGQETQYF. The CDR3, as DNA: TGTGCCAGCAGTGGGGGACAGGGACAAGAGACCCAGTACTTC. Full variable domain (rest looked up from reference TRBV2 and TRBJ2-5): EPEVTQTPSHQVTQMGQEVILRCVPISNHLYFYWYRQILGQKVEFLVSFYNNEISEKSEIFDDQFSVERPDGSNFTLKIRSTKLEDSAMYFCASSGGQGQETQYFGPGTRLLVL.

This clone was picked up one time. The V and J genes are TRBV9 and TRBJ1-2; no clear D. Between the trimmed V and J ends, which lost 0 bases and 2 bases, there was a span of 11 bases. The CDR3 has 15 residues. Germline CDR1 SGDLS, CDR2 YYNGEE. As DNA, the CDR3 is TGTGCCAGCAGCGTAGGGTTCGAAGTCAACTATGGCTACACCTTC. Protein product: CASSVGFEVNYGYTF.

This sequence joins TRBV6-5 and TRBJ2-7, with 10 bases aligning to TRBD1. V trimming: 7 bases; J trimming: 6 bases; junction bases outside the gene matches: 9. The CDR3 is 14 amino acids. Germline-derived CDR1 and CDR2 are MNHEY and SVGAGI. CDR3 sequence reads: CASTRDRGYGEQYF. The CDR3 bases are TGTGCCAGCACCCGGGACAGGGGCTACGGCGAGCAGTACTTC.

V usage is TRBV5-4 and J usage is TRBJ2-2, with D unclear. Germline CDR1 is SGHNT and CDR2 is YYREEE (reference sequence). The CDR3 has 13 residues. The V gene lost 0 bases and the J gene lost 7 bases, with 7 bases spanning the gap. The CDR3 protein is CASSLGQSGELFF. CDR3 sequence (DNA): TGTGCCAGCAGCTTGGGTCAGAGCGGGGAGCTGTTTTTT. Supplemented by reference TRBV5-4 and TRBJ2-2, the full variable domain reads ETGVTQSPTHLIKTRGQQVTLRCSSQSGHNTVSWYQQALGQGPQFIFQYYREEENGRGNFPPRFSGLQFPNYSSELNVNALELDDSALYLCASSLGQSGELFFGEGSRLTVL.

CDR3 protein: CASSWDRQEAFF. The CDR3 DNA reads TGCGCCAGCAGCTGGGACCGTCAAGAAGCTTTCTTT. This rearrangement joins TRBV5-1 to TRBJ1-1, with D perhaps TRBD1 (5 bases). CDR1 and CDR2 from the germline V gene are SGHRS and YFSETQ. The length of the CDR3 is 12 residues. Between the trimmed V and J ends, which lost 3 bases and 8 bases, there was a span of 11 bases.

V and J are TRBV9 and TRBJ1-1; D gene unclear. Germline CDR1 is SGDLS and CDR2 is YYNGEE. The CDR3 runs to 12 residues. Between the trimmed V and J ends, which lost 0 bases and 6 bases, there was a span of 6 bases. CDR3 nucleotide sequence: TGTGCCAGCAGCGTAGCTACGCCTGAAGCTTTCTTT. As protein: CASSVATPEAFF.

This clone was observed a handful of times. This sequence joins TRBV7-6 and TRBJ2-7, with 8 bases matching TRBD1. Germline V gene data show CDR1 as SGHVS and CDR2 as FNYEAQ. The CDR3 is made up of 14 amino acids. V was clipped by 3 bases and J by 6 bases; unmatched bases: 7. The CDR3 sequence: CASSLGQAAGEQYF. The CDR3, as DNA: TGTGCCAGCAGCTTGGGACAGGCGGCGGGCGAGCAGTACTTC.

The J gene is TRBJ2-4, the V gene TRBV29-1; TRBD2 is a possible D gene (7 bases). V lost 7 bases and J lost 0, with 13 bases in between. The germline V gene has CDR1 SQVTM and CDR2 ANQGSEA. The CDR3 length is 14 residues. The CDR3 here is CSAKGGLAKNIQYF. CDR3 coding DNA: TGCAGCGCGAAGGGGGGGTTAGCCAAAAACATTCAGTACTTC.

The chain links TRBV18 to TRBJ1-1; D uncertain. The CDR3 covers 14 residues. In germline, CDR1 is KGHSH, CDR2 LQKENI. V was trimmed by 5 bases and J by 0 bases, leaving 10 bases between them. CDR3 amino acids: CASSGVNMNTEAFF. CDR3 sequence (DNA): TGTGCCAGCTCAGGGGTGAACATGAACACTGAAGCTTTCTTT. Looking up the rest from reference TRBV18 and TRBJ1-1 gives the full variable domain: NAGVMQNPRHLVRRRGQEARLRCSPMKGHSHVYWYRQLPEEGLKFMVYLQKENIIDESGMPKERFSAEFPKEGPSILRIQQVVRGDSAAYFCASSGVNMNTEAFFGQGTRLTVV.

The V and J genes are TRBV7-2 and TRBJ2-2, with 8 bases that match TRBD1. Germline CDR1 is SGHTA and CDR2 is FQGNSA. This CDR3 is built from 17 residues. Germline trimming cut 5 bases from V and 6 bases from J; bases unmatched to any gene: 14. The CDR3 loop is CASSLRNGQGFSGELFF. In nucleotides, the CDR3 is TGTGCCAGCAGCCTCAGAAATGGACAGGGTTTTTCCGGGGAGCTGTTTTTT.

The chain is built from TRBV10-2 and TRBJ2-1; D not certain. Trimming took 3 bases from V and 5 from J, leaving 8 bases between them. Germline loops: CDR1 WSHSY, CDR2 SAAADI. The CDR3 loop spans 13 amino acids. CDR3 residues: CASSDRYDNEQFF. The CDR3 coding sequence is TGCGCCAGCAGTGACCGCTACGACAATGAGCAGTTCTTC.

The V call is TRBV28, the J call TRBJ2-2; D possibly corresponds to TRBD2 (5 bases). Germline V gene data show CDR1 as MDHEN and CDR2 as SYDVKM. Trimming took off 6 bases at V and 6 bases at J, with 14 bases between the two ends. The CDR3 totals 14 residues. CDR3 sequence (DNA): TGTGCCAGCAGACCTCCGGGGTCTTCCGGGGAGCTGTTTTTT. Its protein product is CASRPPGSSGELFF.

The chain recombines TRBV4-2 with TRBJ2-7, with D possibly matching TRBD1 (6 bases). Germline CDR1 reads LGHNA; CDR2 reads YNFKEQ. The CDR3 is made up of 15 amino acids. The V end was cut by 3 bases, the J end by 1 base, with 13 bases between. CDR3 protein: CASSQIEDSSYEQYF. CDR3 nucleotides: TGTGCCAGCAGCCAGATAGAGGACAGTTCCTACGAGCAGTACTTC.

This chain links TRBV11-2 with TRBJ1-2, with a weak D call TRBD1 (6 bases). The CDR3 is made up of 15 amino acids. Germline V CDR1 and CDR2: SGHAT, FQNNGV. Trimming pared 1 base from V and 11 bases from J, leaving 20 bases between. CDR3 sequence: CASSLGYSGQSGYTF. The CDR3 bases are TGTGCCAGCAGCTTAGGATATTCGGGACAATCGGGTTACACCTTC.

The chain is built from TRBV11-2 and TRBJ1-5; no clear D. CDR1 SGHAT and CDR2 FQNNGV come from the germline V gene. The CDR3 loop spans 15 amino acids. The V end was cut by 5 bases, the J end by 1 base, with 12 bases between. The CDR3 protein is CASSPNAGSNQPQHF. DNA of the CDR3: TGTGCCAGCAGCCCAAACGCAGGCAGCAATCAGCCCCAGCATTTT.

The rearrangement joins TRBV5-1 to TRBJ1-1; D is unclear. CDR1 is SGHRS and CDR2 is YFSETQ in the germline V gene. Between the trimmed V and J ends, which lost 0 bases and 1 base, there was a span of 7 bases. The CDR3 contains 14 residues. This CDR3 reads CASSLAGRNTEAFF. In nucleotides, the CDR3 is TGCGCCAGCAGCTTGGCTGGCAGGAACACTGAAGCTTTCTTT. The variable domain in full, with the rest retrieved from reference TRBV5-1 and TRBJ1-1, is KAGVTQTPRYLIKTRGQQVTLSCSPISGHRSVSWYQQTPGQGLQFLFEYFSETQRNKGNFPGRFSGRQFSNSRSEMNVSTLELGDSALYLCASSLAGRNTEAFFGQGTRLTVV.

The V and J genes are TRBV5-1 and TRBJ2-1; TRBD2 matches 7 bases. Looked up from germline, CDR1 is SGHRS and CDR2 is YFSETQ. V lost 4 bases to trimming and J lost 5 bases; unmatched junction nucleotides: 12. CDR3 length equals 16 residues. The CDR3 bases are TGCGCCAGCAGCCCCTCAAGCCAGCGGGGAGACAATGAGCAGTTCTTC. Translated, it gives CASSPSSQRGDNEQFF.

This clone has only one observation. The rearrangement links TRBV9 to TRBJ1-6; D ambiguous. The V gene lost 4 bases and the J gene lost 4 bases, with 6 bases spanning the gap. This CDR3 has 13 residues. CDR1 is SGDLS and CDR2 is YYNGEE in the germline V gene. CDR3 amino acids: CASSPQYNSPLHF. The CDR3 DNA is TGTGCCAGCAGCCCTCAGTATAATTCACCCCTCCACTTT. Based on the CDR3 plus reference TRBV9 and TRBJ1-6, the full variable domain is DSGVTQTPKHLITATGQRVTLRCSPRSGDLSVYWYQQSLDQGLQFLIQYYNGEERAKGNILERFSAQQFPDLHSELNLSSLELGDSALYFCASSPQYNSPLHFGNGTRLTVT.

J is TRBJ2-7 and V is TRBV7-2; 10 bases match TRBD2. The CDR3 loop spans 17 amino acids. V gave up 5 bases and J gave up 4 bases; unmatched junction bases: 14. CDR1 is SGHTA and CDR2 is FQGNSA in the germline V gene. CDR3 residues: CASSQGALAGMVYEQYF. CDR3 coding DNA: TGTGCCAGCAGCCAAGGGGCACTAGCGGGGATGGTTTACGAGCAGTACTTC. Using reference TRBV7-2 and TRBJ2-7 for the parts outside the CDR3, the full variable domain is GAGVSQSPSNKVTEKGKDVELRCDPISGHTALYWYRQSLGQGLEFLIYFQGNSAPDKSGLPSDRFSAERTGGSVSTLTIQRTQQEDSAVYLCASSQGALAGMVYEQYFGPGTRLTVT.

The chain recombines TRBV7-9 with TRBJ1-2; D call uncertain. The CDR3 sequence is 14 residues long. V lost 1 base and J 4 bases, leaving 10 bases between the germline ends. Looked up from germline, CDR1 is SEHNR and CDR2 is FQNEAQ (reference sequence). The CDR3 is CASSLGASSYGYTF. Here the CDR3 DNA reads TGTGCCAGCAGCTTAGGGGCCTCGTCCTATGGCTACACCTTC.

The rearrangement links TRBV21-1 to TRBJ2-7. TRBV21-1 is deemed a pseudogene. The CDR3 totals 17 residues. The CDR3 here is CASSPPDILEPGGEQYF. In DNA, the CDR3 is TGTGCCAGCAGCCCTCCTGACATTTTGGAGCCCGGTGGGGAGCAGTACTTC.